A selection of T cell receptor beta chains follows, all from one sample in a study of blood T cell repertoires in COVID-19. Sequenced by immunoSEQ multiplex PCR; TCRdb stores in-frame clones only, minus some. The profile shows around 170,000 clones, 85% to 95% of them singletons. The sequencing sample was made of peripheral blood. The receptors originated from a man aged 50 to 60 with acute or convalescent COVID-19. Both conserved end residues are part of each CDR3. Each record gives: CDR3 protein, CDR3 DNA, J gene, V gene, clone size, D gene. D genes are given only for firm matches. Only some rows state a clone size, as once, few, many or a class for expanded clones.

CASSVTSGGGLTKLSSYNEQFF	TGTGCCAGCAGCGTAACTAGCGGGGGCGGCCTTACAAAGCTGAGCTCCTACAATGAGCAGTTCTTC	TRBJ2-1	TRBV9	NA	TRBD2
CASRIGSSYNSPLHF	TGTGCCAGCAGGATCGGGAGCTCCTATAATTCACCCCTCCACTTT	TRBJ1-6	TRBV3-1/TRBV3-2	NA	NA
CASSLGLGRNTIYF	TGTGCCAGCAGTTTAGGACTGGGCAGGAACACCATATATTTT	TRBJ1-3	TRBV28	NA	NA
CASSQGATYEQYF	TGTGCCAGCAGCCAGGGAGCTACCTACGAGCAGTACTTC	TRBJ2-7	TRBV14	NA	NA
CASSLAARVYYGYTF	TGTGCCAGCAGCTTGGCCGCCAGGGTTTACTATGGCTACACCTTC	TRBJ1-2	TRBV5-8	NA	NA
CASSFLDLAGVYYEQYF	TGTGCCAGCAGTTTCCTGGACCTAGCGGGAGTTTACTACGAGCAGTACTTC	TRBJ2-7	TRBV6-2/TRBV6-3	NA	TRBD2
CASSPRINRDYGYTF	TGTGCCAGCAGCCCCAGAATCAACAGGGACTATGGCTACACCTTC	TRBJ1-2	TRBV4-2	NA	NA
CASSSSGQRTGELFF	TGTGCCAGCAGCTCCTCCGGACAGAGGACCGGGGAGCTGTTTTTT	TRBJ2-2	TRBV7-2	NA	NA
CASSEGTSGRASETQYF	TGTGCCAGCAGCGAGGGGACTAGCGGGAGGGCCTCGGAGACCCAGTACTTC	TRBJ2-5	TRBV11-2	NA	TRBD2
CASSLRRQGFTGELFF	TGTGCCAGCAGTTTAAGGAGACAGGGCTTCACCGGGGAGCTGTTTTTT	TRBJ2-2	TRBV28	once	TRBD1
CASSLEGGGVYEQYF	TGTGCCAGCAGCCTGGAGGGGGGAGGGGTCTACGAGCAGTACTTC	TRBJ2-7	TRBV5-6	NA	NA
CASRGTGVLAGYTF	TGTGCCAGCAGGGGGACAGGGGTCCTGGCTGGCTACACCTTC	TRBJ1-2	TRBV2	NA	TRBD1
CASSFLKAGGGTGANVLTF	TGTGCCAGCAGTTTCCTTAAGGCAGGGGGCGGTACCGGGGCCAACGTCCTGACTTTC	TRBJ2-6	TRBV27	NA	TRBD1
CASSATGFGQPQHF	TGTGCCAGTAGTGCGACAGGGTTTGGGCAGCCCCAGCATTTT	TRBJ1-5	TRBV19	few	TRBD1
CASSPGRDNEKLFF	TGTGCCAGCTCACCGGGCAGAGATAATGAAAAACTGTTTTTT	TRBJ1-4	TRBV18	NA	NA
CASSLSKGGRGFYGYTF	TGTGCCAGCAGTTTATCAAAAGGGGGCAGGGGTTTCTATGGCTACACCTTC	TRBJ1-2	TRBV27	NA	TRBD1
CASSPWDSHTSSYNEQFF	TGTGCCAGCAGCCCGTGGGACAGCCACACGAGCTCCTACAATGAGCAGTTCTTC	TRBJ2-1	TRBV9	NA	TRBD1
CASSSPGLADTDTQYF	TGTGCCAGCAGTTCTCCGGGACTAGCGGACACAGATACGCAGTATTTT	TRBJ2-3	TRBV5-6	NA	TRBD2
CASSQSFGQGTYGNTIYF	TGTGCCAGCAGCCAATCCTTTGGACAGGGGACATACGGAAACACCATATATTTT	TRBJ1-3	TRBV4-2	NA	TRBD1
CASSVLSGGNTEAFF	TGTGCCAGCAGCGTACTTTCGGGGGGGAACACTGAAGCTTTCTTT	TRBJ1-1	TRBV9	NA	NA
CATLGSIGNTIYF	TGTGCCACCCTAGGGAGCATCGGAAACACCATATATTTT	TRBJ1-3	TRBV19	few	NA
CASSLWQGGNSPLHF	TGTGCCAGCTCACTATGGCAGGGAGGGAATTCACCCCTCCACTTT	TRBJ1-6	TRBV18	once	NA
CASSQRGVATNEKLFF	TGTGCCAGCAGCCAGCGGGGGGTCGCAACTAATGAAAAACTGTTTTTT	TRBJ1-4	TRBV7-9	NA	NA
CASSSPSGSNTGELFF	TGTGCCAGCAGTTCCCCTAGCGGCTCGAACACCGGGGAGCTGTTTTTT	TRBJ2-2	TRBV28	NA	TRBD2
CASSRGQGWGDTEAFF	TGTGCCAGCAGCAGAGGACAGGGATGGGGGGACACTGAAGCTTTCTTT	TRBJ1-1	TRBV5-4	NA	TRBD1
CASSFGTGFNEKLFF	TGTGCCAGCAGCTTTGGGACAGGTTTTAATGAAAAACTGTTTTTT	TRBJ1-4	TRBV5-4	NA	TRBD1
CAWGADRLNEQYF	TGTGCCTGGGGGGCAGACAGACTGAACGAGCAGTACTTC	TRBJ2-7	TRBV30	NA	NA
CATSRQGTEAFF	TGTGCCACCTCAAGACAGGGAACTGAAGCTTTCTTT	TRBJ1-1	TRBV5-8	NA	TRBD1
CASSLSSGTYEQYF	TGTGCCAGCAGTTTATCTAGCGGGACGTACGAGCAGTACTTC	TRBJ2-7	TRBV28	NA	TRBD2
CASTRTGANSPLHF	TGTGCCAGCACCAGGACAGGGGCAAATTCACCCCTCCACTTT	TRBJ1-6	TRBV6-5	NA	TRBD1
CASSQDFAGVGYGYTF	TGCGCCAGCAGCCAAGATTTCGCAGGGGTTGGCTATGGCTACACCTTC	TRBJ1-2	TRBV4-3	NA	NA
CASSQAILWPYNEQFF	TGCGCCAGCAGCCAAGCCATTTTATGGCCTTACAATGAGCAGTTCTTC	TRBJ2-1	TRBV4-3	NA	NA
CASSGRTGENEKLFF	TGTGCCAGCAGCGGACGGACAGGAGAGAATGAAAAACTGTTTTTT	TRBJ1-4	TRBV7-9	NA	TRBD1
CASSMGQQEPNQPQHF	TGTGCCAGTAGTATGGGCCAACAGGAGCCCAATCAGCCCCAGCATTTT	TRBJ1-5	TRBV19	NA	NA
CASSDPRAGAGGLRHEQYF	TGTGCCAGCAGTGACCCCCGCGCGGGAGCGGGAGGCTTGAGACACGAGCAGTACTTC	TRBJ2-7	TRBV2	NA	TRBD2
CASRVHGGGGHNDGYTF	TGTGCCAGCAGAGTTCATGGGGGCGGGGGACATAACGATGGCTACACCTTC	TRBJ1-2	TRBV5-6	NA	NA
CASSYSSHRGDYGYTF	TGTGCCAGCAGTTACTCGAGTCACAGGGGAGACTATGGCTACACCTTC	TRBJ1-2	TRBV6-2/TRBV6-3	NA	TRBD1
CASSSDNYSNQPQHF	TGTGCCAGTAGTTCGGACAATTATAGCAATCAGCCCCAGCATTTT	TRBJ1-5	TRBV19	NA	NA
CASSYMQGYEQFF	TGTGCCAGCAGTTACATGCAGGGCTATGAGCAGTTCTTC	TRBJ2-1	TRBV6-2/TRBV6-3	NA	NA
CASSSRDTINEKLFF	TGTGCCAGCAGCTCCCGGGACACGATAAATGAAAAACTGTTTTTT	TRBJ1-4	TRBV3-1/TRBV3-2	NA	NA